This entry lists 5 T cell receptor beta chains sequenced from one sample in a study of identical twins. Each CDR3 protein gets one entry after TCRdb re-called the 5' RACE reads with MiXCR. The repertoire includes about 570,000 distinct CDR3 sequences, 9.6% of them detected once, and roughly 3% sits in the top ten. The data also belong to a second study, concerning yellow fever vaccine responses in identical twins.

The specimen sequenced was PBMCs. These receptors all stem from a woman aged 18-29 years in good health.

The CDR3 protein is CASSDPSRGNYGYTF. CDR3 nucleotide sequence: TGTGCCAGCAGCGATCCTAGCAGGGGGAACTATGGCTACACCTTC. V usage is TRBV5-4 and J usage is TRBJ1-2, with 7 bases matching TRBD1. Germline V gives CDR1 SGHNT, CDR2 YYREEE (reference sequence). With V trimmed by 4 bases and J by 2 bases, 8 bases remained unmatched. This CDR3 has 15 residues. Using reference TRBV5-4 and TRBJ1-2 for the parts outside the CDR3, the full variable domain is ETGVTQSPTHLIKTRGQQVTLRCSSQSGHNTVSWYQQALGQGPQFIFQYYREEENGRGNFPPRFSGLQFPNYSSELNVNALELDDSALYLCASSDPSRGNYGYTFGSGTRLTVV.

This clonotype was counted many times. This chain connects TRBV7-9 to TRBJ2-1; no clear D gene. V was clipped by 1 base and J by 9 bases, with 4 bases between them. Germline V gene lookup returns CDR1 SEHNR and CDR2 FQNEAQ (reference sequence). The CDR3 is made up of 11 amino acids. The CDR3 protein is CASSLDGEQFF. The CDR3 nucleotides are TGTGCCAGCAGCTTAGATGGTGAGCAGTTCTTC.

This clonotype was found a few times. The J gene is TRBJ1-2, the V gene TRBV6-1, with a weak D call TRBD1 (6 bases). The V and J ends lost 7 bases and 4 bases respectively, with 19 bases between them. CDR1 and CDR2 from the germline V gene are MNHNS and SASEGT. CDR3 length: 15 amino acids. CDR3 protein: CASTQPGGGGYGYTF. For the CDR3, the DNA is TGTGCCAGCACCCAACCGGGTGGAGGGGGCTATGGCTACACCTTC.

This clonotype appeared a few times. The V call is TRBV5-1, the J call TRBJ2-7; 8 nucleotides align to TRBD1. The CDR3 loop spans 16 amino acids. V lost 2 bases to trimming and J lost 1 base; unmatched junction nucleotides: 8. Germline loops: CDR1 SGHRS, CDR2 YFSETQ. This chain's CDR3 is CASSLTPGQVSYEQYF. CDR3 nucleotides: TGCGCCAGCAGCTTAACTCCGGGACAGGTGTCCTACGAGCAGTACTTC.

The chain carries TRBV5-1 and TRBJ1-6, with a tentative D call TRBD1 (5 bases). This CDR3 has 17 amino acids. Germline lookup yields CDR1 SGHRS and CDR2 YFSETQ. Trimming cost V 0 bases and J 3 bases, with 13 bases left between them. CDR3 region: CASSLEVGTNYNSPLHF. Here the CDR3 DNA reads TGCGCCAGCAGCTTGGAAGTAGGGACCAACTATAATTCACCCCTCCACTTT.